This is a list of T cell receptor beta chains from one sample in a study of cytomegalovirus exposure and HLA in healthy donors. TCRdb's copy holds only in-frame clones and misses some; the assay was immunoSEQ multiplex PCR. Of about 120,000 clones in the sample, around three quarters are singletons; the top ten hold around 3.5%. Sequenced material: PBMCs. The receptor source for this set is a human donor in good health. Both conserved end residues are part of each CDR3. A D gene is named only where the DNA matches it firmly. Rows give clone size only sometimes, using once, few, many, or a class for an expanded clone.

v_gene	abundance	d_gene	j_gene	CDR3aa	CDR3nt
TRBV7-2	many	NA	TRBJ2-1	CASSLGSVEQFF	TGTGCCAGCAGCTTAGGGTCGGTTGAGCAGTTCTTC
TRBV6-1	NA	TRBD1	TRBJ1-1	CASRTGFLNTEAFF	TGTGCCAGCAGGACAGGGTTCTTGAACACTGAAGCTTTCTTT
TRBV27	NA	NA	TRBJ2-7	CASSLQRTYEQYF	TGTGCCAGCAGTTTACAGCGAACCTACGAGCAGTACTTC
TRBV5-8	NA	TRBD1	TRBJ2-7	CASGLQGLSYEQYF	TGTGCCAGCGGTTTACAGGGGTTATCCTACGAGCAGTACTTC
TRBV7-2	NA	NA	TRBJ2-5	CASSLGGLITQETQYF	TGTGCCAGCAGCTTAGGAGGGCTTATAACTCAAGAGACCCAGTACTTC
TRBV15	NA	NA	TRBJ1-1	CATSRDREGHTEAFF	TGTGCCACCAGCAGAGATCGGGAGGGGCACACTGAAGCTTTCTTT
TRBV6-5	NA	TRBD1	TRBJ1-1	CASRSQGATEAFF	TGTGCCAGCAGATCACAGGGGGCCACTGAAGCTTTCTTT
TRBV29-1	few	TRBD1	TRBJ2-5	CSVDRGTGWNQETQYF	TGCAGCGTTGACCGGGGGACAGGGTGGAACCAAGAGACCCAGTACTTC
TRBV9	NA	NA	TRBJ2-1	CASSAHTSATSYNEQFF	TGTGCCAGCAGCGCTCATACGAGCGCAACCTCCTACAATGAGCAGTTCTTC
TRBV7-9	NA	TRBD1	TRBJ1-2	CASSLLVLTGAHPYGYTF	TGTGCCAGCAGCTTATTAGTCCTGACAGGGGCCCATCCCTATGGCTACACCTTC
TRBV5-5	NA	NA	TRBJ1-1	CASSLRPSTEAFF	TGTGCCAGCAGCTTGAGACCTAGCACTGAAGCTTTCTTT
TRBV5-4	NA	NA	TRBJ2-7	CASSLSLGASYEQYF	TGTGCCAGCAGCTTGAGTTTGGGGGCCTCCTACGAGCAGTACTTC
TRBV5-1	NA	NA	TRBJ2-7	CASSFGATNHPSSYEQYF	TGCGCCAGCAGCTTTGGAGCGACTAATCACCCTAGCTCCTACGAGCAGTACTTC
TRBV6-5	few	NA	TRBJ1-1	CASSEEAGITEAFF	TGTGCCAGCAGTGAAGAGGCGGGGATCACTGAAGCTTTCTTT
TRBV15	NA	NA	TRBJ2-7	CATSREGGRGEQYF	TGTGCCACCAGCAGAGAGGGGGGACGGGGCGAGCAGTACTTC
TRBV5-1	NA	TRBD2	TRBJ2-3	CASSLDPPTGLAGGPVKGTDTQYF	TGCGCCAGCAGCTTGGATCCCCCCACCGGGCTGGCGGGAGGGCCGGTGAAAGGGACAGATACGCAGTATTTT
TRBV6-6	NA	TRBD1	TRBJ1-2	CASSYATGGDYGYTF	TGTGCCAGCAGTTACGCTACAGGGGGCGACTATGGCTACACCTTC
TRBV9	NA	TRBD1	TRBJ1-2	CASSVPGQGFRGYTF	TGTGCCAGCAGCGTTCCGGGACAGGGGTTTCGAGGCTACACCTTC
TRBV7-8	NA	NA	TRBJ1-3	CASSSYSGNTIYF	TGTGCCAGCAGCTCGTACTCTGGAAACACCATATATTTT
TRBV19	NA	NA	TRBJ2-4	CASSPDPRLLAKNIQYF	TGTGCCAGTAGTCCCGACCCTAGACTACTAGCCAAAAACATTCAGTACTTC
TRBV5-5	NA	NA	TRBJ1-2	CASSLGGSNYGYTF	TGTGCCAGCAGCCTAGGGGGTTCTAACTATGGCTACACCTTC
TRBV5-5	NA	TRBD2	TRBJ2-1	CASSLFWLADNEQFF	TGTGCCAGCAGCTTGTTTTGGCTAGCGGACAATGAGCAGTTCTTC
TRBV7-9	once	TRBD1	TRBJ1-2	CASSFNTGEGNGYTF	TGTGCCAGCAGCTTTAATACAGGGGAAGGGAATGGCTACACCTTC
TRBV5-4	NA	TRBD2	TRBJ2-7	CASSLPGLRSSYEQYF	TGTGCCAGCAGCTTGCCGGGACTACGGAGCTCCTACGAGCAGTACTTC
TRBV5-1	NA	TRBD1	TRBJ2-5	CASSSRTGETQYF	TGCGCCAGCAGCTCCAGGACAGGAGAGACCCAGTACTTC
TRBV27	NA	TRBD1	TRBJ1-5	CASSRQGARNQPQHF	TGTGCCAGCAGTCGCCAGGGGGCGCGCAATCAGCCCCAGCATTTT
TRBV5-1	NA	NA	TRBJ1-1	CASSDGWANTEAFF	TGCGCCAGCAGCGACGGTTGGGCGAACACTGAAGCTTTCTTT
TRBV12-5	NA	NA	TRBJ2-3	CASGASLWDTQYF	TGTGCTAGTGGAGCGTCCTTGTGGGATACGCAGTATTTT